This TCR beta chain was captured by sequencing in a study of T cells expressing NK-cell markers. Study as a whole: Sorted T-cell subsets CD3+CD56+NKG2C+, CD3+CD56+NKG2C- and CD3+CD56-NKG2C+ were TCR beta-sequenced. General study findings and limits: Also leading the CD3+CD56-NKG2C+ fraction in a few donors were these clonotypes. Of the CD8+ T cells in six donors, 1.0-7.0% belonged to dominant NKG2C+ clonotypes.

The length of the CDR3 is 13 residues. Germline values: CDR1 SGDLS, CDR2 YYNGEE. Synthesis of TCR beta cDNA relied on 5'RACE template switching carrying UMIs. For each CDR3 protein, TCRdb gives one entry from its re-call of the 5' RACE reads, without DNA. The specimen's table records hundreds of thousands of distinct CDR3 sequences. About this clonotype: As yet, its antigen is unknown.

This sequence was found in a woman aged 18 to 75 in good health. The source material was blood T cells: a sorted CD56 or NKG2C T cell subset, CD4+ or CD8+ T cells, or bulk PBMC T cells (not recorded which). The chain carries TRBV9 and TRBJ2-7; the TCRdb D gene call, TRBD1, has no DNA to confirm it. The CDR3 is CASSSGAGAEQYF.